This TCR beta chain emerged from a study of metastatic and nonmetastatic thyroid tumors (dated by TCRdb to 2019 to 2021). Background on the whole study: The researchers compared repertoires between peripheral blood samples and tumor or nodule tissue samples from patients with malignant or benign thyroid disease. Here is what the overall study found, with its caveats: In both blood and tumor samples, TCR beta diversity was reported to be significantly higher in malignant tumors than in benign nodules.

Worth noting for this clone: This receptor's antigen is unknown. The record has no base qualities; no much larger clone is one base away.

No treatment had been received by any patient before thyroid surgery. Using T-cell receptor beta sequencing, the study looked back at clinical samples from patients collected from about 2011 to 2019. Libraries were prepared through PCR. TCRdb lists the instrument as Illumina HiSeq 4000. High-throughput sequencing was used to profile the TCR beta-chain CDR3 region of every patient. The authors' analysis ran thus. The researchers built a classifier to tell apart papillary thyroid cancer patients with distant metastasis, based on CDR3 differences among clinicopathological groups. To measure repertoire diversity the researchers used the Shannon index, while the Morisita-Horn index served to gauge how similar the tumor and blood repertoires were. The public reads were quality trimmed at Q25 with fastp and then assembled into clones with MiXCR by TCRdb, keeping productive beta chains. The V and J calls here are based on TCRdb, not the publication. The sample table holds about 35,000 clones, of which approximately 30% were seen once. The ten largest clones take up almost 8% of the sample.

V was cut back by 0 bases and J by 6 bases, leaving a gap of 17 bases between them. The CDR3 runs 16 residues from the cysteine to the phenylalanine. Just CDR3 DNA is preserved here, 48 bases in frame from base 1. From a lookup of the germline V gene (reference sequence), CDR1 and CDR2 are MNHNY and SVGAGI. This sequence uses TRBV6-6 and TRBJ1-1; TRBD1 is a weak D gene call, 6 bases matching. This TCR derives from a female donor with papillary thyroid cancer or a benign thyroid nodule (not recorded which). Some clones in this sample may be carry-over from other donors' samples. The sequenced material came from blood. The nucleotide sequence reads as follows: TGTGCCAGCAGTTACTCGTACAGGGTTCGTGGGGCTGAAGCTTTCTTT. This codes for CASSYSYRVRGAEAFF.